The 27 T cell receptor beta chains presented below share a single source sample, sequenced in a study of graft-versus-host responses after intestinal transplantation. Data came from immunoSEQ multiplex PCR; TCRdb stores just in-frame clones and leaves some out. The sample includes 90,000 to 95,000 clones, approximately 90% of them seen just once. No antigen is known for these receptors. Material: unstimulated CD8+ T cells sorted from spleen or lymph node cells, obtained before intestinal transplant. The receptors were sampled from a human donor who received an intestinal transplant.

This chain connects TRBV11-3 to TRBJ2-7; D may match TRBD1 or TRBD2 (5 bases each). Germline loops: CDR1 SGHNT, CDR2 YENEEA. V was cut by 1 base and J by 6 bases, with 10 bases left in between. This CDR3 is built from 13 residues. CDR3 protein: CASSLAWGFEQYF. In DNA, the CDR3 is TGTGCCAGCAGCTTAGCTTGGGGGTTCGAGCAGTACTTC.

The chain carries TRBV5-1 and TRBJ2-7; D is ambiguous. The CDR3 totals 14 residues. The germline V gene encodes CDR1 SGHRS and CDR2 YFSETQ. V was pared by 3 bases and J by 7 bases, with 17 bases between. CDR3 in DNA: TGCGCCAGCAGCTCGTTGGAATACTACGAGGAGCAGTACTTC. It is translated as CASSSLEYYEEQYF. Based on the CDR3 plus reference TRBV5-1 and TRBJ2-7, the full variable domain is KAGVTQTPRYLIKTRGQQVTLSCSPISGHRSVSWYQQTPGQGLQFLFEYFSETQRNKGNFPGRFSGRQFSNSRSEMNVSTLELGDSALYLCASSSLEYYEEQYFGPGTRLTVT.

This sequence joins TRBV9 and TRBJ2-1, with D tentatively TRBD1 (7 bases). The V gene's germline CDR1 is SGDLS and CDR2 YYNGEE. The CDR3 has 15 amino acids. Deletions cut 6 bases from V and 7 bases from J, with 20 bases between. The CDR3 sequence is CASTERAAGGNEQFF. The CDR3, as DNA: TGTGCCAGCACTGAGAGGGCGGCAGGGGGGAATGAGCAGTTCTTC. Full variable domain (missing parts from reference TRBV9 and TRBJ2-1): DSGVTQTPKHLITATGQRVTLRCSPRSGDLSVYWYQQSLDQGLQFLIQYYNGEERAKGNILERFSAQQFPDLHSELNLSSLELGDSALYFCASTERAAGGNEQFFGPGTRLTVL.

The chain is built from TRBV28 and TRBJ2-7; the D gene is possibly TRBD2 (6 bases). Germline V gene data show CDR1 as MDHEN and CDR2 as SYDVKM. The CDR3 is 11 amino acids. Trimming took off 9 bases at V and 3 bases at J, with 9 bases between the two ends. The CDR3 spells CASSGSYEQYF. CDR3 in DNA: TGTGCCAGTTCCGGGAGCTACGAGCAGTACTTC. Variable domain in full (rest from reference TRBV28 and TRBJ2-7): DVKVTQSSRYLVKRTGEKVFLECVQDMDHENMFWYRQDPGLGLRLIYFSYDVKMKEKGDIPEGYSVSREKKERFSLILESASTNQTSMYLCASSGSYEQYFGPGTRLTVT.

The J gene is TRBJ2-3, the V gene TRBV27; 8 bases fit TRBD1. Germline V gives CDR1 MNHEY, CDR2 SMNVEV (reference sequence). The junction had 7 bases not matched to a gene; V was cut back by 8 bases and J by 3 bases. This CDR3 region has 14 residues. The CDR3 sequence is CASGPTGGTDTQYF. The CDR3 coding sequence is TGTGCCAGCGGACCAACAGGGGGGACAGATACGCAGTATTTT.

With regard to this clone: This same CDR3 is encoded by further DNA sequences in the sample. The rearrangement uses TRBV6-5 and TRBJ2-6; D gene ambiguous. The CDR3 runs 13 residues. V was pared by 0 bases and J by 4 bases, with 1 base between. Germline CDR1 is MNHEY and CDR2 is SVGAGI. The CDR3 nucleotides are TGTGCCAGCAGTTACTCGGGGGCCAACGTCCTGACTTTC. Its translation: CASSYSGANVLTF.

The chain is built from TRBV7-9 and TRBJ2-7, with 8 positions matching TRBD1. Germline CDR1 is SEHNR and CDR2 is FQNEAQ (reference sequence). V was pared by 3 bases and J by 0 bases, with 13 bases of the junction left unmatched. CDR3 length: 18 residues. For the CDR3, the DNA is TGTGCCAGCAGCTTCCCCACCCTGACAGGGGCTAGCTCCTACGAGCAGTACTTC. This codes for CASSFPTLTGASSYEQYF. The whole variable domain, remainder taken from reference TRBV7-9 and TRBJ2-7, is DTGVSQNPRHKITKRGQNVTFRCDPISEHNRLYWYRQTLGQGPEFLTYFQNEAQLEKSRLLSDRFSAERPKGSFSTLEIQRTEQGDSAMYLCASSFPTLTGASSYEQYFGPGTRLTVT.

The chain links TRBV13 to TRBJ1-5; 7 bases agree with TRBD1. The CDR3 totals 14 residues. Germline values: CDR1 PRHDT, CDR2 FYEKMQ (reference sequence). After removal of 2 bases from V and 4 bases from J, the junction contained 2 bases not matched to a gene. The chain's CDR3 is CASSLKGANQPQHF. For the CDR3, the DNA is TGTGCCAGCAGCTTAAAGGGGGCTAATCAGCCCCAGCATTTT.

The chain links TRBV5-6 to TRBJ2-7; possibly TRBD1 or TRBD2 for D (5 bases each). Trimming left V 0 bases short and J 2 bases short, with 12 bases between. The CDR3 has 15 amino acids. CDR1 is SGHDT and CDR2 is YYEEEE in the germline V gene. In nucleotides, the CDR3 is TGTGCCAGCAGCTTGGCGCCCGGGACGGCCTACGAGCAGTACTTC. The encoded protein is CASSLAPGTAYEQYF.

The chain is built from TRBV27 and TRBJ2-4, with TRBD2 as a possible D gene (5 bases). Germline CDR1 reads MNHEY; CDR2 reads SMNVEV (reference sequence). The V and J ends lost 1 base and 0 bases respectively, with 10 bases between them. CDR3 length equals 16 residues. In DNA, the CDR3 is TGTGCCAGCAGTTTATACGGCGGGTTAGCCAAAAACATTCAGTACTTC. Its translation: CASSLYGGLAKNIQYF.

The chain uses TRBV13 and TRBJ2-5; 7 positions agree with TRBD1. The CDR3 sequence is 14 residues long. The germline V gene has CDR1 PRHDT and CDR2 FYEKMQ (reference sequence). V trimming: 5 bases; J trimming: 5 bases; junction bases outside the gene matches: 8. CDR3 nucleotides: TGTGCCAGCAGCGACCTGACAGGGACGGAGACCCAGTACTTC. It yields the protein CASSDLTGTETQYF.

V is TRBV4-2 and J is TRBJ2-2, with 10 nucleotides matching TRBD2. The CDR3 length is 16 residues. Germline trimming cut 1 base from V and 6 bases from J; bases unmatched to any gene: 5. Germline-derived CDR1 and CDR2 are LGHNA and YNFKEQ. The chain's CDR3 is CASSQVPAGGPGELFF. CDR3 bases: TGTGCCAGCAGCCAAGTCCCAGCGGGAGGGCCCGGGGAGCTGTTTTTT.

The chain has TRBV11-3 and TRBJ2-7; 7 bases are shared with TRBD1. V lost 1 base and J lost 4; bases outside the gene matches: 4. The germline CDR1 and CDR2 sequences are SGHNT and YENEEA. The CDR3 contains 14 residues. CDR3 DNA: TGTGCCAGCAGCTTAGGACAGGGCCCATACGAGCAGTACTTC. Protein: CASSLGQGPYEQYF.

The chain is built from TRBV27 and TRBJ2-3, with D possibly being TRBD1 or TRBD2 (5 bases each). Trimming stripped 8 bases from V and 0 bases from J, with 12 bases between. Germline V gives CDR1 MNHEY, CDR2 SMNVEV (reference sequence). This CDR3 has 14 amino acids. CDR3 sequence (DNA): TGTGCCAGCTCCTGGGGGAAAAGCACAGATACGCAGTATTTT. Its translation: CASSWGKSTDTQYF.

The genes are TRBV4-1 and TRBJ2-5; D is undetermined. CDR3 size: 14 residues. The germline V gene encodes CDR1 MGHRA and CDR2 YSYEKL. Trimming stripped 4 bases from V and 12 bases from J, with 21 bases between. In DNA form, the CDR3 reads TGCGCCAGCAGCCTGAAAGGCCCATCAGACCCGAAGTACTTC. It yields the protein CASSLKGPSDPKYF.

This chain joins TRBV13 and TRBJ2-3; 11 nucleotides agree with TRBD2. This CDR3 is built from 17 residues. Germline-derived CDR1 and CDR2 are PRHDT and FYEKMQ (reference sequence). V lost 5 bases and J lost 1; bases outside the gene matches: 8. DNA for the CDR3: TGTGCCAGCAGCAACCCCCCGACTAGCGGGGGCACAGATACGCAGTATTTT. This codes for CASSNPPTSGGTDTQYF.

This clone was observed once. The chain is built from TRBV11-2 and TRBJ2-1; no definite D call. The CDR3 has 13 residues. The ends were cut back, 3 bases at V and 3 bases at J, with 6 bases in the middle. The germline gives CDR1 SGHAT, CDR2 FQNNGV. The CDR3 DNA sequence: TGTGCCAGCAGCTTCTCGGTCTACAATGAGCAGTTCTTC. The encoded protein is CASSFSVYNEQFF.

The chain has TRBV14 and TRBJ1-6, with a tentative D call TRBD1 (5 bases). The CDR3 runs to 20 residues. Germline V gene sequence: CDR1 SGHDN, CDR2 FVKESK. The germline V and J ends were trimmed by 0 bases and 6 bases, with 24 bases remaining between them. Here the CDR3 reads CASSQEVVREAMGPNSPLHF. The CDR3 nucleotides are TGTGCCAGCAGCCAAGAAGTGGTTCGGGAGGCCATGGGGCCTAATTCACCCCTCCACTTT.

The genes are TRBV6-1 and TRBJ2-7; no firm D call. V was trimmed by 8 bases and J by 1 base, leaving 12 bases between them. CDR3 length equals 13 residues. Germline V lookup: CDR1 MNHNS, CDR2 SASEGT. CDR3 loop: CASELLDSYEQYF. DNA for the CDR3: TGTGCCAGCGAGCTGCTCGATTCCTACGAGCAGTACTTC.

The V gene is TRBV9, the J gene TRBJ2-1, with no clear D. V was cut by 3 bases and J by 7 bases, with 8 bases left in between. The CDR3 covers 12 residues. Germline V CDR1 and CDR2: SGDLS, YYNGEE. The CDR3 sequence: CASSGPTNEQFF. Here the CDR3 DNA reads TGTGCCAGCAGCGGACCTACGAATGAGCAGTTCTTC.

Notes on this clone: An end of the junction does not agree with germline; a read error may underlie this. The rearrangement uses TRBV30 and TRBJ2-5, with a possible D match to TRBD2 (6 bases). The CDR3 spans 12 residues. Germline loops: CDR1 GTSNPN, CDR2 SVGIG (reference sequence). For the CDR3, the DNA is TGTGCCTCATGGACTACGCAAGAGAGCCAGTACTTC. This codes for CASWTTQESQYF.

A few counts support this clone. The chain links TRBV5-1 to TRBJ1-1; a possible D gene is TRBD1 (5 bases). Deletions cut 6 bases from V and 0 bases from J, with 18 bases between. This CDR3 contains 16 residues. Germline V gives CDR1 SGHRS, CDR2 YFSETQ. CDR3: CASKIRGGSMNTEAFF. The CDR3 DNA is TGCGCCAGCAAAATACGGGGGGGAAGCATGAACACTGAAGCTTTCTTT.

The gene calls are TRBV5-4 and TRBJ2-7, with TRBD2 matching 12 bases. Germline trimming cut 3 bases from V and 5 bases from J; bases unmatched to any gene: 6. Germline CDR1 and CDR2: SGHNT and YYREEE (reference sequence). The CDR3 is made up of 15 amino acids. In DNA form, the CDR3 reads TGTGCCAGCAGCTGGACTAGCGGGAACTCTAACGAGCAGTACTTC. This encodes CASSWTSGNSNEQYF.

The J gene is TRBJ2-6, the V gene TRBV27; 8 bases fit TRBD2. Per germline, CDR1 MNHEY and CDR2 SMNVEV (reference sequence). The trim removed 3 bases at V and 3 bases at J, leaving 4 bases unmatched. This CDR3 has 16 residues. CDR3 coding DNA: TGTGCCAGCAGTTTCCAGCGGGAGAATGGGGCCAACGTCCTGACTTTC. Amino acid sequence: CASSFQRENGANVLTF.

The rearrangement uses TRBV9 and TRBJ2-1; 11 bases are shared with TRBD2. CDR1 is SGDLS, CDR2 YYNGEE, per germline. The CDR3 is 17 residues long. Trimming cost V 3 bases and J 2 bases; bases outside gene matches: 7. The CDR3: CASSGATSGTTYNEQFF. CDR3 bases: TGTGCCAGCAGCGGGGCGACTAGCGGGACTACCTACAATGAGCAGTTCTTC.

The chain recombines TRBV27 with TRBJ1-1; D remains unclear. Trimming left V 3 bases short and J 4 bases short, with 12 bases between. Germline V gene sequence: CDR1 MNHEY, CDR2 SMNVEV (reference sequence). The CDR3 spans 14 residues. The CDR3 DNA follows: TGTGCCAGCAGTTTTATCGGTATGCGCACTGAAGCTTTCTTT. As protein: CASSFIGMRTEAFF.

The table lists this clone with a few counts. J is TRBJ2-5 and V is TRBV11-2, with D tentatively TRBD1 (5 bases). The CDR3 runs 15 residues. Germline CDR1 and CDR2: SGHAT and FQNNGV. Trimming took 0 bases from V and 7 from J, leaving 15 bases between them. CDR3: CASSLEAGLQTTQYF. CDR3 bases: TGTGCCAGCAGCTTAGAGGCAGGGTTGCAAACGACCCAGTACTTC.